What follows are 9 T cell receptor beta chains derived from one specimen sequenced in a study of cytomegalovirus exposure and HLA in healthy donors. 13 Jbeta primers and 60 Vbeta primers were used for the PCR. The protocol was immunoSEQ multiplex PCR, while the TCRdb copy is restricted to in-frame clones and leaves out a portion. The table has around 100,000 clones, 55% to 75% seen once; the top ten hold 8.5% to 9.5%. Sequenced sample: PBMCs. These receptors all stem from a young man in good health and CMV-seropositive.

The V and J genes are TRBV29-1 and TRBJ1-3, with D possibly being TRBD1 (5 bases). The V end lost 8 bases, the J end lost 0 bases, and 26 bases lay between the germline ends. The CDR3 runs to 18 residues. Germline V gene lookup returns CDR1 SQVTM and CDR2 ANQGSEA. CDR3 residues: CSPTDRSLQRVSGNTIYF. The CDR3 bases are TGCAGCCCGACAGACCGCTCCCTACAGAGAGTCTCTGGAAACACCATATATTTT.

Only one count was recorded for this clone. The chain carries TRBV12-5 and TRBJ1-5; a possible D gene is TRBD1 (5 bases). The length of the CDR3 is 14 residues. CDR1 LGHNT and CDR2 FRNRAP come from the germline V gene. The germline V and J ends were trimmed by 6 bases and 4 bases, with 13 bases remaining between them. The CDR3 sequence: CASGKDRTNQPQHF. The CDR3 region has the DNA TGTGCTAGTGGCAAGGATCGGACAAATCAGCCCCAGCATTTT.

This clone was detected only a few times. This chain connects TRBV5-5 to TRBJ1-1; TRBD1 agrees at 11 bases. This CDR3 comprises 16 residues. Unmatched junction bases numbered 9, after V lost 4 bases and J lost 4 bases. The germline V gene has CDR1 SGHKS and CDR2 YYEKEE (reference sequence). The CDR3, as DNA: TGTGCCAGCAGCCCCGGACAGGGGGCTTCGGTCACTGAAGCTTTCTTT. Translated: CASSPGQGASVTEAFF.

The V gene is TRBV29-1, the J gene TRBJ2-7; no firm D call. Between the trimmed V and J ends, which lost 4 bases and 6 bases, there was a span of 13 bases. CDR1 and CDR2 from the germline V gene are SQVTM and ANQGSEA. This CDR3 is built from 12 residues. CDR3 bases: TGCAGCGTTGGAGGTGAGGAGCTCGAGCAGTACGTC. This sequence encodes CSVGGEELEQYV.

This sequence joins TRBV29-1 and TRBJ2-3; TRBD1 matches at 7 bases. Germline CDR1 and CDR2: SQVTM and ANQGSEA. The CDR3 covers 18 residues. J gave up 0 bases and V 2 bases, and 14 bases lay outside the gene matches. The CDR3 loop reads CSVELDRPRHSSTDTQYF. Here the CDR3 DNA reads TGCAGCGTTGAATTGGACAGGCCACGCCATTCTAGCACAGATACGCAGTATTTT.

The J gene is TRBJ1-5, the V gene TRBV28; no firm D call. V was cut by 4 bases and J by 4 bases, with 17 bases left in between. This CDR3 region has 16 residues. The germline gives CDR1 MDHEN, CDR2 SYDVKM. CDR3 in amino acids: CASSSLLTGSNQPQHF. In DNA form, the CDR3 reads TGTGCCAGCAGTTCTCTATTGACGGGTTCAAATCAGCCCCAGCATTTT.

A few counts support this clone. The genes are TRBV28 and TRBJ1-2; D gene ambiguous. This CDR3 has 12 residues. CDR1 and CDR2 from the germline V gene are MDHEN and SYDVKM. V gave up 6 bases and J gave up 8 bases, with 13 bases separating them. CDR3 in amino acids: CASRESPGGYTF. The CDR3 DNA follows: TGTGCCAGCAGGGAATCTCCCGGGGGCTACACCTTC.

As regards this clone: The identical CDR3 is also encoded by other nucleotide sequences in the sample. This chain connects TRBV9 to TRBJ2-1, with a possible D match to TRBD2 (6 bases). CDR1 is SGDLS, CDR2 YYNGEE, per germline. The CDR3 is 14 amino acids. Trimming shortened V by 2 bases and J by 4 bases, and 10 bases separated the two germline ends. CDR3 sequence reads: CASSVSGSYNEQFF. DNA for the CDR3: TGTGCCAGCAGCGTGAGCGGGTCGTACAATGAGCAGTTCTTC.

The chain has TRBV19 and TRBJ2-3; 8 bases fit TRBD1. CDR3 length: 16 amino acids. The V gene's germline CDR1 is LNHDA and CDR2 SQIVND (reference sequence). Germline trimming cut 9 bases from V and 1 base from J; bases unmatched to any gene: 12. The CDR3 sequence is CASSRPAGQGTDTQYF. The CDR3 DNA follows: TGTGCCAGCAGCAGGCCTGCGGGACAGGGCACAGATACGCAGTATTTT.